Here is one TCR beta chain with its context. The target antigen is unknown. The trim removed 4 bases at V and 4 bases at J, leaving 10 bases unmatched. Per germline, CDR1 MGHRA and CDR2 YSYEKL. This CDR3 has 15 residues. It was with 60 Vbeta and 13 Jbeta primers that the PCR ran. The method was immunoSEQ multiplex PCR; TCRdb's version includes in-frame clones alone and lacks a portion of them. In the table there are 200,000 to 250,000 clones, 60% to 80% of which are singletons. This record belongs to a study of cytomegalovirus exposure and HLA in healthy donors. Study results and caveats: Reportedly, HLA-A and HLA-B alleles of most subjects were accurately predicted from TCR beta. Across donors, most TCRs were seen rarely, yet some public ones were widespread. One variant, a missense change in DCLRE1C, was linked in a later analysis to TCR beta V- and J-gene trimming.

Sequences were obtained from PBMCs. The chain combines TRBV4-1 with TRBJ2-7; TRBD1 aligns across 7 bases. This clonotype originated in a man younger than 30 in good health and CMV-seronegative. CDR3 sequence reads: CASSRSGTEYYEQYF. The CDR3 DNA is TGCGCCAGCAGCCGGTCCGGGACAGAATATTACGAGCAGTACTTC.